Listed here are 27 T cell receptor beta chains from one sample, sequenced in a study of T-cell reconstitution after alpha-beta-depleted transplantation in children. The TCRbeta library was prepared with unique molecular identifiers. TCRdb recomputed calls from the PCR reads with MiXCR, one row per CDR3 protein. The sample lists over 400,000 distinct CDR3 sequences, roughly 43% occurring once. Sequencing was performed on PBMCs, taken before TCRalphabeta/CD19-depleted stem cell transplant. Receptors were obtained from a girl aged 2-10 years with aplastic anemia, due to receive a stem cell transplant.

This clonotype was detected once. This chain links TRBV20-1 with TRBJ2-7, with D maybe TRBD1 (5 bases). Germline CDR1 DFQATT, CDR2 SNEGSKA (reference sequence). This CDR3 has 13 amino acids. V was shortened by 5 bases and J by 6 bases, with 17 bases between the two germline ends. The CDR3 loop is CSAVFRDSREQYF. In DNA form, the CDR3 reads TGCAGTGCTGTATTCAGGGATTCGCGCGAGCAGTACTTC.

The gene calls are TRBV5-1 and TRBJ2-7; TRBD2 agrees at 7 bases. The germline V gene encodes CDR1 SGHRS and CDR2 YFSETQ. This CDR3 contains 15 residues. With V trimmed by 4 bases and J by 3 bases, 10 bases remained unmatched. The CDR3 DNA is TGCGCCAGCAGCCCCTTGAGCGGGACGATCTACGAGCAGTACTTC. Amino acids: CASSPLSGTIYEQYF.

J is TRBJ2-1 and V is TRBV5-1; tentative D call: TRBD2 (6 bases). V lost 2 bases and J lost 6, with 12 bases in between. Germline V gives CDR1 SGHRS, CDR2 YFSETQ. The CDR3 is 14 amino acids. The CDR3 nucleotides are TGCGCCAGCAGCTTAGGGGACTTCATCAATGAGCAGTTCTTC. Residues: CASSLGDFINEQFF.

Note on this clonotype: A much larger clone lies one base from this, so it may be a read error. V gene TRBV20-1 combines with J gene TRBJ2-7; 7 bases agree with TRBD1. V shed 5 bases, J shed 3 bases, and the junction held 7 bases outside the gene matches. The CDR3 is 13 amino acids. CDR1 DFQATT and CDR2 SNEGSKA come from the germline V gene (reference sequence). CDR3 DNA sequence: TGCAGTGCTGATAAGGGGGCAAGCTACGAGCAGTACTTC. Translation: CSADKGASYEQYF.

This rearrangement joins TRBV5-4 to TRBJ2-3; D remains unclear. Trimming removed 0 bases from V and 2 bases from J, with 10 bases in between. Germline-derived CDR1 and CDR2 are SGHNT and YYREEE (reference sequence). The CDR3 contains 15 residues. CDR3 sequence: CASSLGGEITDTQYF. As DNA, the CDR3 is TGTGCCAGCAGCTTGGGCGGAGAGATCACAGATACGCAGTATTTT.

The V call is TRBV19, the J call TRBJ2-6; 7 nucleotides align to TRBD1. V was clipped by 5 bases and J by 3 bases; unmatched bases: 13. This CDR3 is 18 amino acids long. CDR1 LNHDA and CDR2 SQIVND come from the germline V gene (reference sequence). This chain's CDR3 is CASSPGTAFADGANVLTF. CDR3 in DNA: TGTGCCAGTAGTCCCGGGACAGCTTTTGCCGATGGGGCCAACGTCCTGACTTTC.

Comments on this clonotype: One end of the junction does not line up with germline, which may come from a read error. This rearrangement joins TRBV2 to TRBJ2-7; D remains ambiguous. CDR3 size: 13 residues. Germline CDR1 is SNHLY and CDR2 is FYNNEI. The CDR3 loop is CASYLDGPYDQYF. For the CDR3, the DNA is TGTGCCAGCTACCTTGACGGGCCCTACGACCAGTACTTC.

Only one count was recorded for this clonotype. The chain recombines TRBV24-1 with TRBJ2-1; a weak D match, TRBD2 (5 bases). Germline V gives CDR1 KGHDR, CDR2 SFDVKD. Trimming shortened V by 2 bases and J by 2 bases, and 12 bases separated the two germline ends. This CDR3 is 16 amino acids long. Written as DNA, the CDR3 is TGTGCCACCAGTGATTCCCACGGACTTACCTACAATGAGCAGTTCTTC. Translation gives CATSDSHGLTYNEQFF.

The V and J genes are TRBV20-1 and TRBJ2-5, with TRBD1 matching 9 bases. The CDR3 runs to 12 residues. Trimming removed 6 bases from V and 5 bases from J; junction bases left unmatched: 4. In germline, CDR1 is DFQATT, CDR2 SNEGSKA (reference sequence). The chain's CDR3 is CSAGTGKETQYF. CDR3 sequence (DNA): TGCAGTGCAGGGACAGGGAAGGAGACCCAGTACTTC.

V usage is TRBV5-1 and J usage is TRBJ2-3; TRBD1 matches at 9 bases. Per the germline V gene, CDR1 is SGHRS and CDR2 is YFSETQ. This CDR3 has 15 residues. With V trimmed by 4 bases and J by 3 bases, 6 bases remained unmatched. CDR3 loop: CASSLTGGTTDTQYF. The CDR3 coding sequence is TGCGCCAGCAGCCTGACAGGGGGTACTACAGATACGCAGTATTTT.

The CDR3 loop reads CASSWTGLPEETQYF. The CDR3 coding sequence is TGTGCCAGCAGCTGGACAGGGCTCCCCGAAGAGACCCAGTACTTC. The rearrangement uses TRBV7-3 and TRBJ2-5, with 8 bases matching TRBD1. CDR3 length: 15 amino acids. Germline V gives CDR1 SGHTA, CDR2 FQGTGA. With 4 bases clipped from V and 3 bases from J, the junction kept 7 bases outside the gene matches.

Many counts were recorded for this clonotype. The chain recombines TRBV18 with TRBJ2-2; 7 nucleotides agree with TRBD1. The CDR3 is 14 residues long. After removal of 8 bases from V and 4 bases from J, the junction contained 7 bases not matched to a gene. In germline, CDR1 is KGHSH, CDR2 LQKENI. In DNA form, the CDR3 reads TGTGCCAGCACAAAACAGGGGACCACCGGGGAGCTGTTTTTT. Its translation is CASTKQGTTGELFF.

The chain couples TRBV28 to TRBJ1-1; D is ambiguous. V gave up 10 bases and J gave up 5 bases, with 14 bases separating them. CDR1 MDHEN and CDR2 SYDVKM come from the germline V gene. CDR3 length: 12 amino acids. The CDR3 DNA follows: TGTGCCACCACCACATTGAGAACTGAAGCTTTCTTT. This gives the protein CATTTLRTEAFF.

The rearrangement joins TRBV20-1 to TRBJ1-1, with a tentative D call TRBD1 (5 bases). Deletions cut 1 base from V and 2 bases from J, with 8 bases between. The germline V gene encodes CDR1 DFQATT and CDR2 SNEGSKA (reference sequence). This CDR3 spans 13 amino acids. The CDR3 here is CSARVQANTEAFF. The CDR3 DNA reads TGCAGTGCTAGAGTACAGGCAAACACTGAAGCTTTCTTT.

The chain is built from TRBV3-1 and TRBJ2-2; D may be TRBD1 (6 bases). CDR3 size: 16 residues. V lost 4 bases, J lost 4 bases, and 16 bases lay in between. Germline V gene lookup returns CDR1 LGHDT and CDR2 YNNKEL (reference sequence). The CDR3 reads CASSPTGTLSTGELFF. CDR3 sequence (DNA): TGTGCCAGCAGCCCAACCGGGACATTAAGCACCGGGGAGCTGTTTTTT.

This clonotype was recorded a few times. The chain uses TRBV12-3 or TRBV12-4 and TRBJ1-1, with unresolved D. The CDR3 runs to 14 residues. V was clipped by 7 bases and J by 0 bases, with 12 bases between them. The CDR3 loop is CASTKGGMNTEAFF. In DNA, the CDR3 is TGTGCCAGCACCAAAGGAGGGATGAACACTGAAGCTTTCTTT.

This clonotype was picked up many times. This chain uses TRBV6-2 or TRBV6-3 with TRBJ1-5; weak D call: TRBD1 (6 bases). This CDR3 comprises 15 residues. Per germline, CDR1 MNHEY and CDR2 SVGEGT. V shed 7 bases and J shed 2 bases, with 15 bases lying between them. DNA for the CDR3: TGTGCCAGCAAAGGGGGGGAAATGGGCAATCAGCCCCAGCATTTT. It translates to CASKGGEMGNQPQHF.

This clonotype appeared a few times. The CDR3 DNA follows: TGTGCCAGCAGGGACGGGGGATTCCAAGATTATGGCTACACCTTC. As protein: CASRDGGFQDYGYTF. V is TRBV6-1 and J is TRBJ1-2, with a possible D match to TRBD1 (5 bases). The germline gives CDR1 MNHNS, CDR2 SASEGT. V lost 6 bases and J 5 bases, leaving 19 bases between the germline ends. CDR3 length: 15 residues.

This clonotype was observed a few times. CDR3: CSVDGWAGEETQYF. In DNA, the CDR3 is TGCAGCGTTGATGGCTGGGCAGGGGAAGAGACCCAGTACTTC. This chain joins TRBV29-1 and TRBJ2-5, with D possibly being TRBD1 (6 bases). This CDR3 comprises 14 residues. The V end lost 3 bases, the J end lost 3 bases, and 14 bases lay between the germline ends. Germline V gives CDR1 SQVTM, CDR2 ANQGSEA.

This clonotype was counted many times. This chain joins TRBV6-5 and TRBJ1-2, with D tentatively TRBD1 (6 bases). Germline CDR1 is MNHEY and CDR2 is SVGAGI. The germline V and J ends were trimmed by 7 bases and 8 bases, with 14 bases remaining between them. This CDR3 comprises 12 residues. The CDR3, as DNA: TGTGCCAGCACCAGGGGTTCAGACGGCTACACCTTC. It specifies CASTRGSDGYTF.

The chain couples TRBV5-1 to TRBJ2-7; D might be TRBD1 (6 bases). The CDR3 spans 13 residues. CDR1 and CDR2 from the germline V gene are SGHRS and YFSETQ. Trimming took off 1 base at V and 6 bases at J, with 11 bases between the two ends. The CDR3 spells CASSLWGPSEQYF. CDR3 bases: TGCGCCAGCAGCTTGTGGGGGCCGTCCGAGCAGTACTTC.

This chain joins TRBV6-1 and TRBJ1-1; D perhaps matches TRBD1 (6 bases). Germline loops: CDR1 MNHNS, CDR2 SASEGT. V was cut by 7 bases and J by 5 bases, with 17 bases left in between. The CDR3 length is 14 residues. The CDR3 nucleotides are TGTGCCAGCAAGCTGGGCAGGGGAGGAACTGAAGCTTTCTTT. Its translation is CASKLGRGGTEAFF.

This chain joins TRBV6-1 and TRBJ2-7; D is undetermined. The germline gives CDR1 MNHNS, CDR2 SASEGT. Trimming left V 6 bases short and J 0 bases short, with 15 bases between. The length of the CDR3 is 15 residues. The CDR3 sequence is CASSPGPASSYEQYF. The CDR3 DNA sequence: TGTGCCAGCAGCCCCGGGCCGGCCAGCTCCTACGAGCAGTACTTC.

This clonotype was counted at least ten times. The V gene is TRBV29-1, the J gene TRBJ2-2; maybe TRBD2 (5 bases). CDR3 length: 14 amino acids. CDR1 SQVTM and CDR2 ANQGSEA come from the germline V gene. Trimming pared 4 bases from V and 1 base from J, leaving 10 bases between. CDR3: CSVGASRNTGELFF. The CDR3, as DNA: TGCAGCGTTGGGGCTAGCCGGAACACCGGGGAGCTGTTTTTT.

The rearrangement uses TRBV5-1 and TRBJ2-1; D possibly uses TRBD1 or TRBD2 (5 bases each). The CDR3 consists of 16 residues. The germline gives CDR1 SGHRS, CDR2 YFSETQ. Trimming took off 4 bases at V and 5 bases at J, with 19 bases between the two ends. The CDR3 reads CASSLGALTPNNEQFF. The CDR3 DNA follows: TGCGCCAGCAGCCTCGGGGCTCTTACCCCTAACAATGAGCAGTTCTTC. The whole variable domain, filled in from reference TRBV5-1 and TRBJ2-1, reads KAGVTQTPRYLIKTRGQQVTLSCSPISGHRSVSWYQQTPGQGLQFLFEYFSETQRNKGNFPGRFSGRQFSNSRSEMNVSTLELGDSALYLCASSLGALTPNNEQFFGPGTRLTVL.

V is TRBV29-1 and J is TRBJ2-7; a weak D match, TRBD1 (5 bases). This CDR3 region has 12 residues. Germline CDR1 SQVTM, CDR2 ANQGSEA. Trimming pared 4 bases from V and 6 bases from J, leaving 13 bases between. The CDR3 loop reads CSVGRAVGEQYF. For the CDR3, the DNA is TGCAGCGTTGGCAGGGCGGTAGGCGAGCAGTACTTC.

CDR3 sequence reads: CAISKVVEDQPQHF. The CDR3 DNA is TGTGCCATCAGTAAGGTGGTAGAGGATCAGCCCCAGCATTTT. The gene calls are TRBV10-3 and TRBJ1-5; D is undetermined. Germline assignment: CDR1 ENHRY and CDR2 SYGVKD. V was shortened by 5 bases and J by 5 bases, with 13 bases between the two germline ends. This CDR3 is built from 14 residues.